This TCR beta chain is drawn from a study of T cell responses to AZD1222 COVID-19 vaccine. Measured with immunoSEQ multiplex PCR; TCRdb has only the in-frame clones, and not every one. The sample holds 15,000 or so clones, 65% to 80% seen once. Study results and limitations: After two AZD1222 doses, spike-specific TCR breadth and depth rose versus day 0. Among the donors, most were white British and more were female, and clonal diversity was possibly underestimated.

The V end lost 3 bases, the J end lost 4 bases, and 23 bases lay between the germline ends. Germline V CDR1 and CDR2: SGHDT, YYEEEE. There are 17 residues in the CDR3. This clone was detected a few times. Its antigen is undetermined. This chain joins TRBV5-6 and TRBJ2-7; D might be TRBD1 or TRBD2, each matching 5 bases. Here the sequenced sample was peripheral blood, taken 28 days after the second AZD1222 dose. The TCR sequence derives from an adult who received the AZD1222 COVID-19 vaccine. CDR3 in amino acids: CASSSDGRESPWYEQYF. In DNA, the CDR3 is TGTGCCAGCAGCTCGGATGGCAGGGAGAGCCCTTGGTACGAGCAGTACTTC.